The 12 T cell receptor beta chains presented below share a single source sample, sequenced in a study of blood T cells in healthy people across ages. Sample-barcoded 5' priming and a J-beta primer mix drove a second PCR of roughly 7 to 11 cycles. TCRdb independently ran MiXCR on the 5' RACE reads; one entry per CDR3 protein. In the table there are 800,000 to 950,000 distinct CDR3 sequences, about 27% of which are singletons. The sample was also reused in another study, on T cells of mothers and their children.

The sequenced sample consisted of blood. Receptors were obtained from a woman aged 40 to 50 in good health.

The CDR3: CSARDPQGRANTEAFF. In DNA form, the CDR3 reads TGCAGTGCTAGAGATCCTCAGGGGAGGGCGAACACTGAAGCTTTCTTT. This chain connects TRBV20-1 to TRBJ1-1, with D tentatively TRBD1 (6 bases). V was trimmed by 0 bases and J by 1 base, leaving 15 bases between them. This CDR3 contains 16 residues. CDR1 and CDR2 from the germline V gene are DFQATT and SNEGSKA (reference sequence).

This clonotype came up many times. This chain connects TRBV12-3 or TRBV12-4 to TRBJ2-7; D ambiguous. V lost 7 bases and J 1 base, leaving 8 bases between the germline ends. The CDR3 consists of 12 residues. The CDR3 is CASNFESYEQYF. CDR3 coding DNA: TGTGCCAGCAATTTCGAATCCTACGAGCAGTACTTC.

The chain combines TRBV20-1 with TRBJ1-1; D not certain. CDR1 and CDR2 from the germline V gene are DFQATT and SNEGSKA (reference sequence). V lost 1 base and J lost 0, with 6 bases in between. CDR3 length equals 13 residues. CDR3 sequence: CSARVTMNTEAFF. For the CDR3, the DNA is TGCAGTGCTAGAGTTACAATGAACACTGAAGCTTTCTTT.

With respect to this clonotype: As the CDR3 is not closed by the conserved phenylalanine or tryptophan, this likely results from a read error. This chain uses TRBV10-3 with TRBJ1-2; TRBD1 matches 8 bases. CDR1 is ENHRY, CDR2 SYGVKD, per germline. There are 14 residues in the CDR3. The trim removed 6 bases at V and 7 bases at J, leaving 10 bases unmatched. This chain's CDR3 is CAISSGQAGCGYTC. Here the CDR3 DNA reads TGTGCCATCAGCTCGGGACAGGCTGGCTGTGGCTACACCTGC.

Written as DNA, the CDR3 is TGCGCCAGCAGCTCCCAGACAGGGACTGGAACTGAAGCTTTCTTT. Residues: CASSSQTGTGTEAFF. The genes are TRBV5-1 and TRBJ1-1, with 7 bases lining up with TRBD1. The CDR3 contains 15 residues. V trimming: 3 bases; J trimming: 5 bases; junction bases outside the gene matches: 10. Germline lookup yields CDR1 SGHRS and CDR2 YFSETQ.

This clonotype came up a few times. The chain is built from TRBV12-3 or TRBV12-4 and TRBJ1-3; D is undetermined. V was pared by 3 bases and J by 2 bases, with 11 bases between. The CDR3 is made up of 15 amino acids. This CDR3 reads CASSFGRSPGNTIYF. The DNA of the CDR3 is TGTGCCAGCAGTTTTGGGAGGAGCCCTGGAAACACCATATATTTT.

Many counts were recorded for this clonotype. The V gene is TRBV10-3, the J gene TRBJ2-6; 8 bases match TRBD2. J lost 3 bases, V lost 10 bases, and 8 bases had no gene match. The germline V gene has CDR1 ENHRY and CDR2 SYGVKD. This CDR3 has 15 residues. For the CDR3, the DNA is TGTGCCACGGACCCGGGAGGGGTTGGGGCCAACGTCCTGACTTTC. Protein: CATDPGGVGANVLTF.

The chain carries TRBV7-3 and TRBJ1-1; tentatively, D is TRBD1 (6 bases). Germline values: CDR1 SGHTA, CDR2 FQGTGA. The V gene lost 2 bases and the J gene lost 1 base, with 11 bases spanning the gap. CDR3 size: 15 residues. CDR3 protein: CASSLDGGTNTEAFF. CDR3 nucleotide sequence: TGTGCCAGCAGCTTAGACGGGGGCACGAACACTGAAGCTTTCTTT.

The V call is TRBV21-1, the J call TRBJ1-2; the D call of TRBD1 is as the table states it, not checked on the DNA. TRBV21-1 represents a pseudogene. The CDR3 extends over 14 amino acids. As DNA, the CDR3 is TGTGCCAGCGGCGGACAGGGGGCCGGCTATGGCTACACCTTC. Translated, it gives CASGGQGAGYGYTF.

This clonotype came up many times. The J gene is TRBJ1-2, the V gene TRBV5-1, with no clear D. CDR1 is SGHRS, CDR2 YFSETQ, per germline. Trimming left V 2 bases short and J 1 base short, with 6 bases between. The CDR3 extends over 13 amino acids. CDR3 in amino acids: CASSLQDNYGYTF. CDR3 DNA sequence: TGCGCCAGCAGCTTACAAGATAACTATGGCTACACCTTC.

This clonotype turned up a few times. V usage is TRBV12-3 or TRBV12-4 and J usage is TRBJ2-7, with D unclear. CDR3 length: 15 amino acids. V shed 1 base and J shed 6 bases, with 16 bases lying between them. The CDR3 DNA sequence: TGTGCCAGCAGTTTAGAAGACATCGGACGGACCGAGCAGTACTTC. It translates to CASSLEDIGRTEQYF.

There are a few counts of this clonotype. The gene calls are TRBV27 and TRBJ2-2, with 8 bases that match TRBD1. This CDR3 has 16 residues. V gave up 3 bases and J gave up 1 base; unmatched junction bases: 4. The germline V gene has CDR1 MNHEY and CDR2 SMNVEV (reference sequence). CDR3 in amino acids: CASSLQGAGNTGELFF. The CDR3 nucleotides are TGTGCCAGCAGTTTGCAGGGGGCCGGGAACACCGGGGAGCTGTTTTTT.